This TCR beta chain was identified in a study of shared clonotypes between healthy human individuals. As regards this clone: Its antigen is still unknown.

Sequencing used immunoSEQ multiplex PCR; TCRdb keeps in-frame clones, though not all of them. The sample lists approximately 2,300,000 clones, about nine tenths occurring once. General study points: Naive subsets typically showed greater estimated richness than memory subsets.

Sequencing was carried out using naive CD4+ T cells from PBMCs. Subset: CD45RA+ positively selected. The TCR sequence derives from a young man in good health. Some clones in this sample may be carry-over from other donors' samples.

The CDR3 DNA is TGCGCCAGCAGCTTGGCCGCAGGGGGTTGGTACGAGCAGTACTTC. Amino acids: CASSLAAGGWYEQYF. The chain couples TRBV5-1 to TRBJ2-7; 7 bases agree with TRBD1. Germline trimming cut 0 bases from V and 4 bases from J; bases unmatched to any gene: 7. This CDR3 contains 15 residues. Per the germline V gene, CDR1 is SGHRS and CDR2 is YFSETQ.